Sequencing of this T cell receptor (beta chain) was carried out in a study of blood T cell repertoires in COVID-19 (dated by TCRdb to 2020 to 2022). Study-wide context: Samples covering the acute and convalescent phases of COVID-19 were provided by collaborators in the United States, Italy and Spain. The material from the prospective study consisted of cDNA or gDNA derived from T cells, B-cell-depleted T cells, or PBMCs. Where available, HLA class I and class II types were taken from metadata supplied by the sample provider and were not determined by assay-based typing. The samples were drawn from two sources: the first 160 participants of the ongoing ImmuneRACE study, and 1,254 subjects contributed by 6 global collaborators. The repertoires were released in a freely available public database intended as a resource for research on the immune response to SARS-CoV-2. A de-identified subject ID, COVID-19 status, age in years and sex were almost always included in the sample metadata. Deeply sampled blood TCRbeta repertoires from subjects exposed to, actively infected with, or recovered from COVID-19 were included in the dataset. General findings and caveats noted by the study authors: The quantity of clinical and demographic metadata differed by source and by participant and was supplied without curation.

TCRbeta CDR3 regions were amplified from genomic DNA using the immunoSEQ Assay, a bias-controlled multiplex PCR. As for the original processing: The number of nucleated cells in each sample was estimated by amplification of reference gene primers within the assay. Sequence reads were collapsed and filtered to measure the absolute abundance of every unique TCRbeta CDR3 rearrangement. Productive Simpson clonality was computed per sample as the square root of Simpson's diversity index over productive rearrangements. This is the immuneACCESS table as TCRdb keeps it, with only in-frame sequences that have V and J called. A part of the clones is gone; compared with another copy, unresolved V genes explain less than half, and the rest is unexplained. From that table come the V and J calls and clone size; the DNA was used to work out D and trimming. Present in this sample are some 160,000 clones, around 81% of which were seen just once. Of the sample, around 9.9% falls within the top ten clones.

Remarks on this clone: Its antigen remains unidentified. There are no base qualities to consult, and no much larger clone falls within one base.

Each collaborating institution followed its own protocols to collect whole blood in K2EDTA tubes. For TCRbeta analysis, collaborator samples were shipped as frozen whole blood, as isolated PBMCs, or as DNA extracted from either sample type. The cysteine opens and the phenylalanine closes a CDR3 of 16 amino acids. The retained sequence is limited to the CDR3, 48 bases, with the frame set at the first base. V drops 2 bases and J drops 0 bases, leaving 12 bases in between. CDR1 and CDR2 (MNHNS, SASEGT) derive from the germline V gene. The sequenced sample consisted of peripheral blood. The chain is encoded by TRBV6-1 joined to TRBJ2-3, with TRBD2 perhaps the D gene, on 5 matching bases. The receptor was derived from a man in his 70s with active or convalescent COVID-19. The CDR3 protein: CASSEPIASSTDTQYF. The DNA is as follows: TGTGCCAGCAGTGAACCTATAGCGTCGAGCACAGATACGCAGTATTTT.